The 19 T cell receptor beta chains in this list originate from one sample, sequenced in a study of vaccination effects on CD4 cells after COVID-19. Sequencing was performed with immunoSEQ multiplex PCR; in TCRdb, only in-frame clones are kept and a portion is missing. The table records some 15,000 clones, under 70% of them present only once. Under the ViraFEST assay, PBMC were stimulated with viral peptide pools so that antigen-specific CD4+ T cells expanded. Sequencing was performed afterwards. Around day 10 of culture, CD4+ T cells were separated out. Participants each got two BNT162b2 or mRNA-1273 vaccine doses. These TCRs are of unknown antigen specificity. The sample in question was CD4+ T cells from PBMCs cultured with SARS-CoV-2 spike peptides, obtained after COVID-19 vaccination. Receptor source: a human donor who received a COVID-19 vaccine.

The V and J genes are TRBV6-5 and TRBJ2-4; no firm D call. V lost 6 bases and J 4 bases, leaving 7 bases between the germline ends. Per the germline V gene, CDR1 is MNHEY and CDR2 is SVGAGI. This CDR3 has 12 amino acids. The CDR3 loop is CASSHTKNIQYF. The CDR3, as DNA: TGTGCCAGCAGCCACACTAAAAACATTCAGTACTTC.

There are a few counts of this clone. CDR3 DNA sequence: TGTGCCAGCAGCGTAGGGGCCGACAGTTTTTATAATTCACCCCTCCACTTT. Its protein is CASSVGADSFYNSPLHF. The rearrangement joins TRBV9 to TRBJ1-6; possibly TRBD1 for D (5 bases). V lost 0 bases, J lost 4 bases, and 14 bases lay in between. The CDR3 is made up of 17 amino acids. The germline V gene encodes CDR1 SGDLS and CDR2 YYNGEE.

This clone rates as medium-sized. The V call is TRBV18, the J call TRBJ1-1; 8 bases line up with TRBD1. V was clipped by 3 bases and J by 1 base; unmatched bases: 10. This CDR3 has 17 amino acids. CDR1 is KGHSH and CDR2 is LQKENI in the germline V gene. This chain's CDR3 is CASSPVAGGAKNTEAFF. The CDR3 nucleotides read TGTGCCAGCTCACCCGTGGCAGGGGGCGCAAAGAACACTGAAGCTTTCTTT.

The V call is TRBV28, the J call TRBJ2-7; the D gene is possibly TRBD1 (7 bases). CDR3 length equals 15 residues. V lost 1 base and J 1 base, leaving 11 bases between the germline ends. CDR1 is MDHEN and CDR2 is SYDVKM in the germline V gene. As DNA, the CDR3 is TGTGCCAGCAGTTTATTTGCAGGGGGGTCCTACGAGCAGTACTTC. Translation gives CASSLFAGGSYEQYF.

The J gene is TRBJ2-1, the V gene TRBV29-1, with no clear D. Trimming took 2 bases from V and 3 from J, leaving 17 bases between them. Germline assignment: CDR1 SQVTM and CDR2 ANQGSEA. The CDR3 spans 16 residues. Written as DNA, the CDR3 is TGCAGCGTTGAACTTCCGGTCCCGGAAAACTACAATGAGCAGTTCTTC. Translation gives CSVELPVPENYNEQFF.

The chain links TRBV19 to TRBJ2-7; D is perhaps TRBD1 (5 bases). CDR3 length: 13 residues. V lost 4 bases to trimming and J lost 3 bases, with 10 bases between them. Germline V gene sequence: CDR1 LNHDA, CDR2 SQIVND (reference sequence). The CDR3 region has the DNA TGTGCCAGTAGTAGAAGCCAGGGCTACGAGCAGTACTTC. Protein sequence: CASSRSQGYEQYF.

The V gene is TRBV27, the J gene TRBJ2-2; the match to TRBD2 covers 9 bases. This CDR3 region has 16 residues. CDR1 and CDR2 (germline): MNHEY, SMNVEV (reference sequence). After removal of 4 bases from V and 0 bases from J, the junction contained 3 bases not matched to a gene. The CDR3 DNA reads TGTGCCAGCAGTTCCAGACTAGCGGCGAACACCGGGGAGCTGTTTTTT. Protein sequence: CASSSRLAANTGELFF.

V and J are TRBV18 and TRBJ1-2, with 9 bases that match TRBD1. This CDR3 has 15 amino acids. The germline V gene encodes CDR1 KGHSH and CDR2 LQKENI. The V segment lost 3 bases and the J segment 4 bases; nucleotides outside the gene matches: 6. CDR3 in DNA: TGTGCCAGCTCACCCGGGACAGGGAACGGCTATGGCTACACCTTC. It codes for CASSPGTGNGYGYTF.

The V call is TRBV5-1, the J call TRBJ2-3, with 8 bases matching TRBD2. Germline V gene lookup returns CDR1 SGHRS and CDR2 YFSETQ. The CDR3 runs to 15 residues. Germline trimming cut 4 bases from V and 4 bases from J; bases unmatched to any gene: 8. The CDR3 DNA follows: TGCGCCAGCAGCCCATGGGCGGGGGGCGCAGATACGCAGTATTTT. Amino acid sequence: CASSPWAGGADTQYF. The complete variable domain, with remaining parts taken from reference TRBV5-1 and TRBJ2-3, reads KAGVTQTPRYLIKTRGQQVTLSCSPISGHRSVSWYQQTPGQGLQFLFEYFSETQRNKGNFPGRFSGRQFSNSRSEMNVSTLELGDSALYLCASSPWAGGADTQYFGPGTRLTVL.

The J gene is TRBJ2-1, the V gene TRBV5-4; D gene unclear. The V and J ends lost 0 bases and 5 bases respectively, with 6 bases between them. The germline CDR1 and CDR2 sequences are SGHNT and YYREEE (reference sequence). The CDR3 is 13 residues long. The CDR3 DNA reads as TGTGCCAGCAGCTTGGACTACCACAATGAGCAGTTCTTC. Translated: CASSLDYHNEQFF.

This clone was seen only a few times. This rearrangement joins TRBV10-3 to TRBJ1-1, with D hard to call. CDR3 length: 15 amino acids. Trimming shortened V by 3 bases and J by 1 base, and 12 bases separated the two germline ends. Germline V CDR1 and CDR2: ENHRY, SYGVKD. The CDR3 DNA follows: TGTGCCATCAGTGATCCCGCGGAGGCGAACACTGAAGCTTTCTTT. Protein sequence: CAISDPAEANTEAFF.

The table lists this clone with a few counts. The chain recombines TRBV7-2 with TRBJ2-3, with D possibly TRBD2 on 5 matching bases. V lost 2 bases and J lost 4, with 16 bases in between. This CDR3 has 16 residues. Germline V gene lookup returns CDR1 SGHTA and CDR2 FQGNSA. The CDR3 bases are TGTGCCAGCAGCTTAACTTTTGGACTTACTCCAGATACGCAGTATTTT. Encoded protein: CASSLTFGLTPDTQYF.

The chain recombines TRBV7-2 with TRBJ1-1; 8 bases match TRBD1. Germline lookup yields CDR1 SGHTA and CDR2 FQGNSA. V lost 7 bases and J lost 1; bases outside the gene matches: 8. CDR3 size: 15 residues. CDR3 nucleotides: TGTGCCAGCAACCTACCCGGGACAGGGAACACTGAAGCTTTCTTT. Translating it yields CASNLPGTGNTEAFF. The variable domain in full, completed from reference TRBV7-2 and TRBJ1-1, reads GAGVSQSPSNKVTEKGKDVELRCDPISGHTALYWYRQSLGQGLEFLIYFQGNSAPDKSGLPSDRFSAERTGGSVSTLTIQRTQQEDSAVYLCASNLPGTGNTEAFFGQGTRLTVV.

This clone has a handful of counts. The DNA for the CDR3 is TGCGCCAGCAGCCTATCCAGCCGGGACAGGGGATCGAAATCACCCCTCCACTTT. It specifies CASSLSSRDRGSKSPLHF. The rearrangement uses TRBV4-1 and TRBJ1-6, with 10 bases lining up with TRBD1. Germline CDR1 and CDR2: MGHRA and YSYEKL. The CDR3 has 18 amino acids. Trimming cost V 4 bases and J 10 bases; bases outside gene matches: 16.

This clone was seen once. CDR3 nucleotides: TGCGCCAGCAGCTTGGGGACTAGCGGTTACAATGAGCAGTTCTTC. Residues: CASSLGTSGYNEQFF. The rearrangement joins TRBV5-1 to TRBJ2-1, with 10 nucleotides matching TRBD2. The CDR3 runs to 15 residues. From germline, CDR1 is SGHRS and CDR2 YFSETQ. The V gene end was trimmed by 0 bases and the J gene end by 4 bases; junction bases not matched to a gene: 1.

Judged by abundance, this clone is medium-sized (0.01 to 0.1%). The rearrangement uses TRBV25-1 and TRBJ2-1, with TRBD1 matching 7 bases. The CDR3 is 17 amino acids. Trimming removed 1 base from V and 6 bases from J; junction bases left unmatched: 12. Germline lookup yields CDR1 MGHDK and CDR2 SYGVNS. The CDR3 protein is CASSEFPGTEASNEQFF. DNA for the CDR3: TGTGCCAGCAGTGAATTTCCCGGGACAGAAGCCTCCAATGAGCAGTTCTTC.

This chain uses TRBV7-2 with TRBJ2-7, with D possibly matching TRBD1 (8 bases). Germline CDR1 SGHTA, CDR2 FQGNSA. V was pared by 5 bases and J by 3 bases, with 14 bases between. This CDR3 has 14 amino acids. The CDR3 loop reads CASSIQGGVYEQYF. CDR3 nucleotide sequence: TGTGCCAGCAGCATACAGGGGGGGGTCTACGAGCAGTACTTC.

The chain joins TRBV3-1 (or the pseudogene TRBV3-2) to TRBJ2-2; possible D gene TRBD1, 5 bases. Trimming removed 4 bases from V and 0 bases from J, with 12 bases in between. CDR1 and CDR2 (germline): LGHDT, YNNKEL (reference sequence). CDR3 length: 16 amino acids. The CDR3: CASSPSQGANTGELFF. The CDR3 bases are TGTGCCAGCAGCCCGAGTCAGGGTGCGAACACCGGGGAGCTGTTTTTT.

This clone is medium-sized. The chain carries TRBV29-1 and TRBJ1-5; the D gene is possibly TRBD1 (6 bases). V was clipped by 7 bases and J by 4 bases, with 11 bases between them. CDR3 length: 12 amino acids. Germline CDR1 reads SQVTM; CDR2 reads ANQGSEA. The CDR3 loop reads CSARRGNQPQHF. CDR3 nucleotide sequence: TGCAGCGCCCGAAGGGGGAATCAGCCCCAGCATTTT.